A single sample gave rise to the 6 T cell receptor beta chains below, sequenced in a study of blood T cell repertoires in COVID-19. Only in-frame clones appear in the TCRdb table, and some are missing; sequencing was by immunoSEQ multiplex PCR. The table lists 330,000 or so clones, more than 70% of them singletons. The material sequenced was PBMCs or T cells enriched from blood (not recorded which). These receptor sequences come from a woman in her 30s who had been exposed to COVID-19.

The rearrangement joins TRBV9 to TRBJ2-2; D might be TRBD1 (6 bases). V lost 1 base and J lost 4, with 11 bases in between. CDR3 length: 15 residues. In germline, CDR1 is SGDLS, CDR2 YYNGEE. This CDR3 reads CASSVLTDSTGELFF. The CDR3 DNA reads TGTGCCAGCAGCGTACTCACGGACAGCACCGGGGAGCTGTTTTTT.

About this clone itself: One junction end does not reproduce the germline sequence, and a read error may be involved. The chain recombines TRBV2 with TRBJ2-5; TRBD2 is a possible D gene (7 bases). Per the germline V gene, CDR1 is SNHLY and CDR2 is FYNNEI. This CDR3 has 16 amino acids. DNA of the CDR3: TGTGCCAGCAGCGAAGGGGGGAGACTAGCAGAAGAGACCCAGTACTTC. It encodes CASSEGGRLAEETQYF.

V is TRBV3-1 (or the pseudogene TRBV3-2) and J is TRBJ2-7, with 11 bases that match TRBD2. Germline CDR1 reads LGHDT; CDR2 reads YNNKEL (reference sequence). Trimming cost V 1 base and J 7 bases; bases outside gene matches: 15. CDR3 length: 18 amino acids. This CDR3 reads CASSQVGPTSGRTGEQYF. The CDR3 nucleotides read TGTGCCAGCAGCCAAGTGGGGCCCACTAGCGGGAGAACGGGTGAGCAGTACTTC.

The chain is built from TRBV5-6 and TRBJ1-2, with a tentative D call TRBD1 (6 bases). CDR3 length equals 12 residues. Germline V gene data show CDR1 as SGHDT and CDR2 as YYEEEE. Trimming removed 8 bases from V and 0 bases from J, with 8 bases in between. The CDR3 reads CASGQPNYGYTF. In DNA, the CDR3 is TGTGCCAGTGGACAGCCTAACTATGGCTACACCTTC.

Written as DNA, the CDR3 is TGTGCCAGCAGCCACGACCTAGCGGCCTCCTACAATGAGCAGTTCTTC. This gives the protein CASSHDLAASYNEQFF. This rearrangement joins TRBV5-6 to TRBJ2-1; 7 positions match TRBD2. Germline assignment: CDR1 SGHDT and CDR2 YYEEEE. The CDR3 consists of 16 residues. V was clipped by 4 bases and J by 0 bases; unmatched bases: 7.

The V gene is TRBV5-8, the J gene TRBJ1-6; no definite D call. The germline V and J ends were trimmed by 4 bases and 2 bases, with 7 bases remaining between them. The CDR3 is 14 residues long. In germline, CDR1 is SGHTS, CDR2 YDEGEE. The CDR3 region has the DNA TGTGCCAGCAGCCCTCGTCCCTATAATTCACCCCTCCACTTT. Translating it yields CASSPRPYNSPLHF.